What follows is one TCR beta chain and its context. The length of the CDR3 is 14 residues. The V segment lost 6 bases and the J segment 4 bases; nucleotides outside the gene matches: 8. Germline CDR1 reads KGHSH; CDR2 reads LQKENI. This specimen comes from a study of T cell responses to AZD1222 COVID-19 vaccine. TCRdb's copy holds only in-frame clones and misses some; the assay was immunoSEQ multiplex PCR. The sample consists of around 6,000 clones, about 87% of them appearing once. The starting material was peripheral blood, obtained 28 days after the second AZD1222 dose. This chain uses TRBV18 with TRBJ2-5; TRBD2 matches at 7 bases. This receptor was taken from an adult who received the AZD1222 COVID-19 vaccine. The CDR3 sequence: CASSVTSVRETQYF. DNA for the CDR3: TGTGCCAGCTCGGTAACTAGCGTCCGAGAGACCCAGTACTTC.